This T cell receptor (beta chain) was recovered during a study of technical replicates of blood from a few donors. TCRdb keeps only in-frame clones here, not all; method: immunoSEQ multiplex PCR. This sample yields 44,000 or so clones, of which 90% to 95% are seen a single time; 3% to 4% belongs to the top ten. This CDR3 spans 18 amino acids. V lost 0 bases and J 2 bases, leaving 19 bases between the germline ends. Germline V lookup: CDR1 SGHTA, CDR2 FQGTGA. The sequenced sample consisted of PBMCs. The gene calls are TRBV7-3 and TRBJ1-1; D is uncertain. The receptor comes from a human donor in good health. Some clones in this sample may be carry-over from other donors' samples. The CDR3 DNA sequence: TGTGCCAGCAGCTTAACTCCGGCGGCGGGCAGTAAAAACACTGAAGCTTTCTTT. This translates into CASSLTPAAGSKNTEAFF.